A single sample gave rise to the 10 T cell receptor beta chains below, sequenced in a study of cytomegalovirus exposure and HLA in healthy donors. The primer mix had 60 Vbeta and 13 Jbeta primers. Data came from immunoSEQ multiplex PCR; TCRdb stores just in-frame clones and leaves some out. Here the sample spans 140,000 or so clones, approximately 65% being singletons. The sequenced sample was PBMCs. Source of these receptors: a woman aged 55-75 years in good health and CMV-seronegative.

The chain joins TRBV18 to TRBJ2-7; 7 nucleotides match TRBD1. This CDR3 is built from 18 residues. With 0 bases clipped from V and 0 bases from J, the junction kept 11 bases outside the gene matches. The germline gives CDR1 KGHSH, CDR2 LQKENI. The CDR3 protein is CASSPPLYRDRSSYEQYF. CDR3 DNA sequence: TGTGCCAGCTCACCACCACTTTACCGGGACAGAAGCTCCTACGAGCAGTACTTC.

The rearrangement links TRBV7-2 to TRBJ1-6; 7 bases agree with TRBD1. The CDR3 sequence is 14 residues long. After removal of 7 bases from V and 4 bases from J, the junction contained 4 bases not matched to a gene. CDR1 and CDR2 from the germline V gene are SGHTA and FQGNSA. The CDR3 reads CASTPGQYNSPLHF. The CDR3 coding sequence is TGTGCCAGCACCCCGGGACAGTATAATTCACCCCTCCACTTT.

The genes are TRBV28 and TRBJ2-7, with 7 bases that match TRBD2. After removal of 7 bases from V and 6 bases from J, the junction contained 15 bases not matched to a gene. The CDR3 runs to 15 residues. The germline gives CDR1 MDHEN, CDR2 SYDVKM. The CDR3: CASTRGGQGVSEQYF. The CDR3 nucleotides read TGTGCCAGCACCCGGGGAGGGCAGGGTGTTAGCGAGCAGTACTTC.

There are a few counts of this clone. The chain links TRBV5-1 to TRBJ2-7; possibly TRBD1 for D (7 bases). The germline CDR1 and CDR2 sequences are SGHRS and YFSETQ. CDR3 length: 15 residues. Trimming left V 2 bases short and J 0 bases short, with 12 bases between. CDR3 region: CASSFAGQTSYEQYF. The CDR3 bases are TGCGCCAGCAGCTTCGCGGGACAGACCTCCTACGAGCAGTACTTC.

V usage is TRBV4-3 and J usage is TRBJ1-2; D gene ambiguous. CDR1 LGHNA and CDR2 YSLEER come from the germline V gene. V shed 1 base and J shed 7 bases, with 7 bases lying between them. There are 12 residues in the CDR3. The CDR3 loop is CASSQGYSGYTF. In nucleotides, the CDR3 is TGCGCCAGCAGCCAAGGCTACTCTGGCTACACCTTC.

This clone was recorded a few times. The chain uses TRBV9 and TRBJ2-5, with 7 bases aligning to TRBD1. This CDR3 region has 14 residues. In germline, CDR1 is SGDLS, CDR2 YYNGEE. J gave up 3 bases and V 7 bases, and 9 bases lay outside the gene matches. The CDR3 DNA sequence: TGTGCCAGCGCAGAGGGGGCCCTCAAAGAGACCCAGTACTTC. Its translation is CASAEGALKETQYF.

The rearrangement uses TRBV15 and TRBJ1-4; TRBD1 aligns across 8 bases. Germline V gives CDR1 LNHNV, CDR2 YYDKDF (reference sequence). The CDR3 has 20 amino acids. Trimming at V came to 1 base and at J to 7 bases, leaving 20 bases not matched to a gene. The CDR3 here is CATSRGGLSGQASFSEKLFF. The CDR3 DNA follows: TGTGCCACCAGCAGAGGAGGTCTCTCGGGACAGGCGTCGTTCTCTGAAAAACTGTTTTTT. The variable domain in full, completed from reference TRBV15 and TRBJ1-4, reads DAMVIQNPRYQVTQFGKPVTLSCSQTLNHNVMYWYQQKSSQAPKLLFHYYDKDFNNEADTPDNFQSRRPNTSFCFLDIRSPGLGDTAMYLCATSRGGLSGQASFSEKLFFGSGTQLSVL.

About this clone itself: At one end, the junction sequence differs from germline, possibly due to a read error. The rearrangement joins TRBV7-9 to TRBJ1-2; 8 bases fit TRBD1. Germline CDR1 reads SEHNR; CDR2 reads FQNEAQ (reference sequence). The CDR3 consists of 15 residues. The chain's CDR3 is CSSSLGGQGAYGYTF. In DNA form, the CDR3 reads TGTTCCAGCAGCTTAGGGGGGCAGGGGGCCTATGGCTACACCTTC.

The chain recombines TRBV7-8 with TRBJ2-3; 7 nucleotides align to TRBD1. The junction had 8 bases not matched to a gene; V was cut back by 5 bases and J by 0 bases. Per germline, CDR1 SGHVS and CDR2 FQNEAQ. The CDR3 length is 16 residues. The CDR3 here is CASSPRQGRSTDTQYF. The CDR3 coding sequence is TGTGCCAGCAGCCCGAGACAGGGACGGAGCACAGATACGCAGTATTTT.

This clone occurred a few times. The genes are TRBV19 and TRBJ1-2; TRBD1 matches 9 bases. Germline V gives CDR1 LNHDA, CDR2 SQIVND (reference sequence). Trimming at V came to 6 bases and at J to 2 bases, leaving 1 base not matched to a gene. The CDR3 covers 13 residues. This CDR3 is CASRTGGNYGYTF. CDR3 bases: TGTGCCAGTAGGACAGGGGGGAACTATGGCTACACCTTC.